The present TCR beta chain was sequenced within a study of beta chain features in type 1 diabetes. Points from the study as a whole: Significant though moderate, a shortening of TCRB CDR3s appeared in all four CD4+ subsets of Type 1 diabetes patients. The study found that naive, central memory and Treg TCRB repertoires appeared more similar in patients than in healthy donors. Over-representation of high TCR-expressing cells was a possible consequence of cDNA sequencing.

The sequenced template was cDNA made from the entire isolated RNA. Clones were sequenced by immunoSEQ multiplex PCR, and TCRdb holds only the in-frame ones, with some missing. The sample records approximately 360,000 clones, over 10% being singletons. V lost 4 bases, J lost 6 bases, and 18 bases lay in between. Germline V gives CDR1 SGHVS, CDR2 FQNEAQ. The CDR3 sequence is 15 residues long. The authors obtained over 98% purity in all sorted populations. With respect to this clone: Antigen specificity is unknown.

Sequencing used naive CD4+ T cells from blood. This clonotype was sampled from a woman under 30 with type 1 diabetes. J is TRBJ1-2 and V is TRBV7-8; D is ambiguous. As DNA, the CDR3 is TGTGCCAGCAGCTCACAGATGTTACAAATTGATGGCTACACCTTC. This codes for CASSSQMLQIDGYTF.